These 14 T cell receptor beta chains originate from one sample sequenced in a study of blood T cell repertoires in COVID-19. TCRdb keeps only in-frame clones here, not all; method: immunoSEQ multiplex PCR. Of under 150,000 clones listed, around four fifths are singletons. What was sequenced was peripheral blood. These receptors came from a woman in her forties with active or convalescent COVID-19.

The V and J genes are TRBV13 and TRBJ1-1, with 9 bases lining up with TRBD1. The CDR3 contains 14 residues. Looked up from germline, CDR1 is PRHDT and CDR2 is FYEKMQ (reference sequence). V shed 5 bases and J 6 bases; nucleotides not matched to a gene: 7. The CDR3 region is CASSRFNRGPEAFF. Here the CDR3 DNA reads TGTGCCAGCAGCCGGTTTAACAGGGGGCCTGAAGCTTTCTTT.

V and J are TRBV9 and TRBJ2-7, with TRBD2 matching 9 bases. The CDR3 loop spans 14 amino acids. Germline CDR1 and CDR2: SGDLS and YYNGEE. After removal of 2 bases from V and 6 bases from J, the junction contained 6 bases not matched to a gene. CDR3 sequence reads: CASSVSGRGREQYF. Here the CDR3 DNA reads TGTGCCAGCAGCGTTAGCGGGAGAGGTCGCGAGCAGTACTTC.

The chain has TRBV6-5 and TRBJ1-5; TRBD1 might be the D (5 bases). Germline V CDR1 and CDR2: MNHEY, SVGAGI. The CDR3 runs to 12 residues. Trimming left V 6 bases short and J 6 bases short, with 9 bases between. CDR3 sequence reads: CASREGTQPQHF. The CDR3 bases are TGTGCCAGCAGGGAGGGGACTCAGCCCCAGCATTTT.

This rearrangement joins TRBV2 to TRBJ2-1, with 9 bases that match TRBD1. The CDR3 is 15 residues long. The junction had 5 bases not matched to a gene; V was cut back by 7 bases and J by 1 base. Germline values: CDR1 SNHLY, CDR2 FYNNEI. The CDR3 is CASTSDRGSYNEQFF. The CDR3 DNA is TGTGCCAGCACCTCGGACAGGGGATCCTACAATGAGCAGTTCTTC.

The CDR3 nucleotides read TGTGCCAGCAGCTTAATCTTGATTGGCAGGGGTTCCGGGGAGCTGTTTTTT. Protein sequence: CASSLILIGRGSGELFF. V is TRBV7-2 and J is TRBJ2-2; D perhaps matches TRBD1 (6 bases). V dropped 2 bases and J dropped 6 bases, with 19 bases sitting between them. The CDR3 totals 17 residues. Germline V lookup: CDR1 SGHTA, CDR2 FQGNSA.

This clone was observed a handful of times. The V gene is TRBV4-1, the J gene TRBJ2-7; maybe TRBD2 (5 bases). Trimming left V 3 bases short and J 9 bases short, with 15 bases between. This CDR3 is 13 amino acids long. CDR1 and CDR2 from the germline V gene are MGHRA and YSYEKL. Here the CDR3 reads CASSQGDYHGQYF. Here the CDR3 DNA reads TGCGCCAGCAGCCAGGGCGACTATCACGGGCAGTACTTC.

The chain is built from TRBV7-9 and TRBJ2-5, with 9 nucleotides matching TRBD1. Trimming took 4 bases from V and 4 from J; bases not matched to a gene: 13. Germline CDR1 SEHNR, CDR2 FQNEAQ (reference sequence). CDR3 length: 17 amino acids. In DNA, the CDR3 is TGTGCCAGCAGCTACCAACGGGACAGGGACGTTCGAGAGACCCAGTACTTC. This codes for CASSYQRDRDVRETQYF.

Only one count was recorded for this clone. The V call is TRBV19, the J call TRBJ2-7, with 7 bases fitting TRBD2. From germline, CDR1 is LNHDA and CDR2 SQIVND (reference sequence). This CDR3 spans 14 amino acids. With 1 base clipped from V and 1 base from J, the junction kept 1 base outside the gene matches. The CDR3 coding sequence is TGTGCCAGTAGTATAGGGGACTATTCCTACGAGCAGTACTTC. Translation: CASSIGDYSYEQYF.

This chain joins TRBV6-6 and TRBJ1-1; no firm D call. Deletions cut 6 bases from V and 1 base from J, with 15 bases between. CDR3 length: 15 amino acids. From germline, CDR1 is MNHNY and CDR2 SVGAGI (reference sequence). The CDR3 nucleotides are TGTGCCAGCAGGGAGGTACAAGCGTGGAACACTGAAGCTTTCTTT. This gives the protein CASREVQAWNTEAFF.

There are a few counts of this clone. The CDR3 reads CASSPRGSYEQYF. DNA of the CDR3: TGTGCCAGCAGCCCGCGGGGATCCTACGAGCAGTACTTC. This chain joins TRBV11-2 and TRBJ2-7, with a tentative D call TRBD2 (6 bases). The germline CDR1 and CDR2 sequences are SGHAT and FQNNGV. V was clipped by 5 bases and J by 1 base, with 9 bases between them. CDR3 length equals 13 residues.

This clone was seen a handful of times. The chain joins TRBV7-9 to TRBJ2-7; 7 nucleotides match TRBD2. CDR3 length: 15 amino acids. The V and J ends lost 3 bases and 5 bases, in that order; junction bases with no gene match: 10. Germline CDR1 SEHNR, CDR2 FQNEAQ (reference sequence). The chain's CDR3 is CASSFGLAETDEQYF. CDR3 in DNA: TGTGCCAGCAGCTTCGGGCTAGCGGAGACGGACGAGCAGTACTTC. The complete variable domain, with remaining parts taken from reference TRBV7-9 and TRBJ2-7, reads DTGVSQNPRHKITKRGQNVTFRCDPISEHNRLYWYRQTLGQGPEFLTYFQNEAQLEKSRLLSDRFSAERPKGSFSTLEIQRTEQGDSAMYLCASSFGLAETDEQYFGPGTRLTVT.

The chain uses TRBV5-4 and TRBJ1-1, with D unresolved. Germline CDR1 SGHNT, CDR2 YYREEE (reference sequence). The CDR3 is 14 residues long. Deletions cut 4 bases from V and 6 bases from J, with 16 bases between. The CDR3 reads CASSEFNVKPEAFF. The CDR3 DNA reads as TGTGCCAGCAGCGAGTTTAACGTTAAGCCTGAAGCTTTCTTT.

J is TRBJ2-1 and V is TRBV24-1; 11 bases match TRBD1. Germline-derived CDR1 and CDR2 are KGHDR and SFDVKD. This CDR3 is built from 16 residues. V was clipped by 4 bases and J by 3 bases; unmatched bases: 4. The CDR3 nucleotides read TGTGCCACCAGTGAACTGGACAGGGGGCTCTACAATGAGCAGTTCTTC. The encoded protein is CATSELDRGLYNEQFF.

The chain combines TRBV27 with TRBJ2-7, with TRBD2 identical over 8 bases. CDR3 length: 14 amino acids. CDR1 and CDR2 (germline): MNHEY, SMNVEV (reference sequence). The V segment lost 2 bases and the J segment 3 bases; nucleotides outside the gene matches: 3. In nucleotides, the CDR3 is TGTGCCAGCAGTTTAACTAGCGGAAACTACGAGCAGTACTTC. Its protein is CASSLTSGNYEQYF.